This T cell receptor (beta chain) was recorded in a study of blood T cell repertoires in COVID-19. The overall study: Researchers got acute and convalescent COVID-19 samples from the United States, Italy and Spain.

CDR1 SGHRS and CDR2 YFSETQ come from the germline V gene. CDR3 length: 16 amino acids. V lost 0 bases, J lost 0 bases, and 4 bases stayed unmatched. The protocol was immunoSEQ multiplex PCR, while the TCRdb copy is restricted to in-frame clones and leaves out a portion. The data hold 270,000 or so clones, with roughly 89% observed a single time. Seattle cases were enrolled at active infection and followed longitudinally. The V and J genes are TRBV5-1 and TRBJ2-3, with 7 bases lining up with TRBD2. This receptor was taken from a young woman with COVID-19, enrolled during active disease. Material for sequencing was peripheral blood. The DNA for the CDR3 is TGCGCCAGCAGCTTGGGCGGCGGGGGAAGCACAGATACGCAGTATTTT. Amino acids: CASSLGGGGSTDTQYF.